This T cell receptor (beta chain) emerged from a study of T cell repertoires in cytomegalovirus infection (dated by TCRdb to about 2019). At the level of the whole study: The HLA type of each donor mattered for the analysis, because public TCR beta signatures pointed to carriage of CMV infection along with the matching HLA type.

Instrument used: Illumina HiSeq 1500. Clones were called with MiXCR by TCRdb after fastp trimmed the public reads at Q25, and only in-frame beta chains were retained. Each CDR3 protein appears once, grouped with its most common genes and DNA. This sample is represented by some 300,000 distinct CDR3 sequences; around 10% of them were singletons. The leading ten clones occupy around 2.4% of the sample. Overall study outcomes, separate from this receptor: Cumulative frequency of public TCR beta family members discriminated carriers of CMV infection plus the relevant HLA type in this cohort and an independent roughly 350-donor cohort. In the ex vivo response, HLA-C-restricted CMV-specific TCR beta clonotypes were dominant, and in two of eight donors the single most frequent clonotype came from this HLA-C-restricted group.

Trimmed from V: 1 base; trimmed from J: 5 bases; junction bases lacking a gene match: 3. For CDR1 and CDR2, the germline V gene (reference sequence) lists LNHDA and SQIVND. The CDR3 runs 14 amino acids, cysteine and phenylalanine included. CDR3 DNA is the only sequence kept; it has 42 bases, read in frame from the first base. About this clonotype: The antigen it binds to is not known. Base-call qualities are not available, and no considerably larger clone is one nucleotide away.

The origin of this receptor is a human donor in good health (CMV status not recorded). Some clones in this sample may be carry-over from other donors' samples. Recombination linked TRBV19 to TRBJ2-5, and TRBD2 aligns with 8 junction nucleotides. Sample: PBMCs. Here the CDR3 is given as CASSIAGGGETQYF. The nucleotide sequence is given as TGTGCCAGTAGTATAGCCGGCGGGGGGGAGACCCAGTACTTC. Here the CDR3 is joined to the reference TRBV19 and TRBJ2-5 genes, and the full variable domain is: DGGITQSPKYLFRKEGQNVTLSCEQNLNHDAMYWYRQDPGQGLRLIYYSQIVNDFQKGDIAEGYSVSREKKESFPLTVTSAQKNPTAFYLCASSIAGGGETQYFGPGTRLLVL.